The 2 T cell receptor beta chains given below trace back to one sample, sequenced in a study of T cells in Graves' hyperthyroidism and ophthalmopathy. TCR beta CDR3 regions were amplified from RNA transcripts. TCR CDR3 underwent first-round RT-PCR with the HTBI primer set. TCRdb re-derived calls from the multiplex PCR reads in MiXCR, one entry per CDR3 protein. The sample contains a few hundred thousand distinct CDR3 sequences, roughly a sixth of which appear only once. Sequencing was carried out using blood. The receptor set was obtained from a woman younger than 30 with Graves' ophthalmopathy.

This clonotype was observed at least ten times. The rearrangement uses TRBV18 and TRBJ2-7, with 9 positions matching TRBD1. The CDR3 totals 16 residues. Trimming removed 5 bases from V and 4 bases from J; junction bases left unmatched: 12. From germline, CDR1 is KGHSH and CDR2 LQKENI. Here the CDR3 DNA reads TGTGCCAGCTCATCCGTCTACAGGGGGCAAGGGTACGAGCAGTACTTC. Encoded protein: CASSSVYRGQGYEQYF.

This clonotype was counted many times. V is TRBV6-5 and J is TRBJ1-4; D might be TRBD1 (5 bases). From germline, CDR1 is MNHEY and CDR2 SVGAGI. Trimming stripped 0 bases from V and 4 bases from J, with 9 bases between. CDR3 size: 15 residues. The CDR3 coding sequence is TGTGCCAGCAGTTACTCGGGGCAGTATAATGAAAAACTGTTTTTT. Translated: CASSYSGQYNEKLFF.